Below, 20 T cell receptor beta chains from the same sample are listed, as sequenced in a study of neurological immune-mediated disorders. TCRdb reprocessed the 5' RACE reads via MiXCR and lists one record per CDR3 protein. The sample includes nearly 60,000 distinct CDR3 sequences, approximately 3.1% of them seen just once. The specimen was PBMCs. These receptors came from a woman in her fifties or sixties with multiple sclerosis.

This clonotype was observed at least ten times. V and J are TRBV12-3 or TRBV12-4 and TRBJ2-2; D is unclear. With 2 bases removed from V and 1 base from J, the gap between germline ends came to 8 bases. CDR3 length equals 15 residues. CDR3 sequence (DNA): TGTGCCAGCAGTTTAAGCCGAAGGAACACCGGGGAGCTGTTTTTT. It specifies CASSLSRRNTGELFF.

This clonotype was recorded at least ten times. The rearrangement links TRBV5-1 to TRBJ2-3; D may be TRBD1 (5 bases). The germline gives CDR1 SGHRS, CDR2 YFSETQ. V lost 2 bases to trimming and J lost 3 bases, with 13 bases between them. This CDR3 comprises 15 residues. The CDR3 coding sequence is TGCGCCAGCAGCTTTTCCCAGGGTCGAACAGATACGCAGTATTTT. As protein: CASSFSQGRTDTQYF.

By share of the sample, this clonotype is medium-sized. This chain connects TRBV5-5 to TRBJ2-6; D unresolved. The CDR3 contains 14 residues. V dropped 3 bases and J dropped 3 bases, with 7 bases sitting between them. Germline-derived CDR1 and CDR2 are SGHKS and YYEKEE (reference sequence). CDR3 nucleotides: TGTGCCAGCAGCTCGGGTTATGGGGCCAACGTCCTGACTTTC. Amino acid sequence: CASSSGYGANVLTF. Looking up the rest from reference TRBV5-5 and TRBJ2-6 gives the full variable domain: DAGVTQSPTHLIKTRGQQVTLRCSPISGHKSVSWYQQVLGQGPQFIFQYYEKEERGRGNFPDRFSARQFPNYSSELNVNALLLGDSALYLCASSSGYGANVLTFGAGSRLTVL.

This clonotype was detected many times. As DNA, the CDR3 is TGTGCCAGCAGCTTATCGACCCAGGGGAGCACTGAAGCTTTCTTT. Translating it yields CASSLSTQGSTEAFF. The chain combines TRBV7-2 with TRBJ1-1, with a weak D call TRBD1 (6 bases). Germline V gene lookup returns CDR1 SGHTA and CDR2 FQGNSA. The CDR3 spans 15 residues. The V and J ends lost 2 bases and 4 bases respectively, with 14 bases between them.

There are many counts of this clonotype. The rearrangement links TRBV4-1 to TRBJ2-7; 8 bases agree with TRBD1. Germline assignment: CDR1 MGHRA and CDR2 YSYEKL. Trimming took 0 bases from V and 7 from J; bases not matched to a gene: 2. The CDR3 covers 13 residues. The DNA for the CDR3 is TGCGCCAGCAGCCAAGACAGGGGGCGAGAGCAGTACTTC. This translates into CASSQDRGREQYF.

This clonotype was seen many times. CDR3: CASSYSQGVETQYF. The CDR3 DNA reads TGTGCCAGCAGTTACTCGCAGGGAGTAGAGACCCAGTACTTC. The V and J genes are TRBV6-6 and TRBJ2-5; perhaps D is TRBD1 or TRBD2 (5 bases each). The CDR3 extends over 14 amino acids. The germline V gene has CDR1 MNHNY and CDR2 SVGAGI (reference sequence). Deletions cut 0 bases from V and 4 bases from J, with 9 bases between.

This clonotype came up many times. The chain combines TRBV12-3 or TRBV12-4 with TRBJ2-1; 9 nucleotides agree with TRBD2. The CDR3 runs 15 residues. J lost 6 bases, V lost 6 bases, and 9 bases had no gene match. CDR3 protein: CASRETGLAVNEQFF. In DNA form, the CDR3 reads TGTGCCAGCAGGGAGACGGGACTAGCAGTCAATGAGCAGTTCTTC.

This clonotype has ten or more counts. The J gene is TRBJ2-3, the V gene TRBV27; 9 bases are shared with TRBD2. J gave up 4 bases and V 5 bases, and 19 bases lay outside the gene matches. The CDR3 runs to 19 residues. Per the germline V gene, CDR1 is MNHEY and CDR2 is SMNVEV (reference sequence). CDR3 sequence reads: CASSTRISGSRNIADTQYF. CDR3 nucleotide sequence: TGTGCCAGCAGTACCCGGATTAGCGGGAGTCGTAATATCGCAGATACGCAGTATTTT.

This clonotype was seen repeatedly, ten times or more. The V and J genes are TRBV7-2 and TRBJ2-7; 7 bases fit TRBD2. Germline V gene sequence: CDR1 SGHTA, CDR2 FQGNSA. CDR3 length: 14 amino acids. Trimming took 1 base from V and 3 from J; bases not matched to a gene: 3. Here the CDR3 reads CASSLGGGGYEQYF. In nucleotides, the CDR3 is TGTGCCAGCAGCTTAGGTGGGGGGGGCTACGAGCAGTACTTC.

This clonotype has at least ten counts. The V and J genes are TRBV28 and TRBJ2-7, with TRBD2 matching over 14 bases. V shed 6 bases and J 5 bases; nucleotides not matched to a gene: 3. Germline V gene data show CDR1 as MDHEN and CDR2 as SYDVKM. This CDR3 comprises 14 residues. The CDR3: CASRKTSGRDEQYF. In DNA, the CDR3 is TGTGCCAGCAGGAAGACTAGCGGGAGGGACGAGCAGTACTTC. Looking up the rest from reference TRBV28 and TRBJ2-7 gives the full variable domain: DVKVTQSSRYLVKRTGEKVFLECVQDMDHENMFWYRQDPGLGLRLIYFSYDVKMKEKGDIPEGYSVSREKKERFSLILESASTNQTSMYLCASRKTSGRDEQYFGPGTRLTVT.

This clonotype was seen many times. The J gene is TRBJ2-7, the V gene TRBV5-6; TRBD2 matches at 8 bases. The CDR3 runs 12 residues. With 5 bases clipped from V and 5 bases from J, the junction kept 3 bases outside the gene matches. Germline V lookup: CDR1 SGHDT, CDR2 YYEEEE. CDR3 protein: CASRGLVNEQYF. The DNA for the CDR3 is TGTGCCAGCAGGGGACTAGTGAACGAGCAGTACTTC.

The table lists this clonotype with many counts. The chain is built from TRBV5-1 and TRBJ2-3, with TRBD2 matching over 8 bases. This CDR3 region has 16 residues. Trimming at V came to 4 bases and at J to 2 bases, leaving 9 bases not matched to a gene. From germline, CDR1 is SGHRS and CDR2 YFSETQ. The CDR3 loop reads CASSPTGGTYTDTQYF. Written as DNA, the CDR3 is TGCGCCAGCAGCCCCACGGGAGGGACGTACACAGATACGCAGTATTTT.

This chain joins TRBV4-3 and TRBJ2-2, with D perhaps TRBD1 (6 bases). The CDR3 is 17 amino acids. V dropped 4 bases and J dropped 0 bases, with 15 bases sitting between them. Germline V gene lookup returns CDR1 LGHNA and CDR2 YSLEER. CDR3 amino acids: CASSRESDRTNTGELFF. For the CDR3, the DNA is TGCGCCAGCAGCCGGGAATCAGACAGGACGAACACCGGGGAGCTGTTTTTT.

Many counts were recorded for this clonotype. The chain is built from TRBV6-6 and TRBJ2-3; the D is unclear. Germline V gives CDR1 MNHNY, CDR2 SVGAGI (reference sequence). This CDR3 contains 14 residues. Trimming took off 10 bases at V and 0 bases at J, with 14 bases between the two ends. DNA for the CDR3: TGTGCCACCACGTTCCGGTCTAGCACAGATACGCAGTATTTT. Translated: CATTFRSSTDTQYF.

In its sample, this clonotype was seen many times. This chain connects TRBV20-1 to TRBJ2-5; 12 bases are a match to TRBD2. Germline V lookup: CDR1 DFQATT, CDR2 SNEGSKA (reference sequence). The ends lost 0 bases at V and 4 bases at J; junction bases unmatched: 9. The CDR3 is 17 amino acids. CDR3 DNA sequence: TGCAGTGCTAGAGATCGCGTGACTAGCGGGAGAGGAGAGACCCAGTACTTC. Encoded protein: CSARDRVTSGRGETQYF.

This clonotype was observed a few times. The chain uses TRBV5-5 and TRBJ1-2, with 8 bases matching TRBD1. The CDR3 loop spans 13 amino acids. Germline V CDR1 and CDR2: SGHKS, YYEKEE (reference sequence). The ends lost 3 bases at V and 14 bases at J; junction bases unmatched: 12. The CDR3 region is CASSSGQGGGQTF. CDR3 coding DNA: TGTGCCAGCAGCTCTGGACAGGGTGGAGGCCAAACCTTC.

This clonotype was observed a few times. The CDR3 DNA is TGCGCCAGCCAACGGGACAGGGGAGCCGGGGAGCTGTTTTTT. Protein: CASQRDRGAGELFF. The rearrangement joins TRBV5-1 to TRBJ2-2, with 10 bases that match TRBD1. V dropped 7 bases and J dropped 6; count of bases not matched to a gene: 6. The CDR3 loop spans 14 amino acids. Germline lookup yields CDR1 SGHRS and CDR2 YFSETQ.

This clonotype was detected ten times or more. The rearrangement links TRBV12-3 or TRBV12-4 to TRBJ1-1, with D unresolved. V gave up 1 base and J gave up 0 bases, with 9 bases separating them. The CDR3 extends over 15 amino acids. As DNA, the CDR3 is TGTGCCAGCAGTTTAGACGGCAGGTTGAACACTGAAGCTTTCTTT. Translation gives CASSLDGRLNTEAFF.

This clonotype came up many times. The genes are TRBV6-5 and TRBJ2-7, with 11 bases that match TRBD2. The ends lost 5 bases at V and 3 bases at J; junction bases unmatched: 3. This CDR3 is built from 14 residues. Per germline, CDR1 MNHEY and CDR2 SVGAGI. The DNA of the CDR3 is TGTGCCAGCAGTATGACTAGCGGGAACTACGAGCAGTACTTC. It is translated as CASSMTSGNYEQYF.

At least ten counts were recorded for this clonotype. The rearrangement joins TRBV20-1 to TRBJ2-1; D is possibly TRBD1 (6 bases). Per germline, CDR1 DFQATT and CDR2 SNEGSKA (reference sequence). Trimming shortened V by 5 bases and J by 12 bases, and 26 bases separated the two germline ends. This CDR3 is 15 amino acids long. The CDR3 reads CSASPAQGHTPGQFF. CDR3 DNA sequence: TGCAGTGCTTCCCCTGCACAGGGCCACACCCCAGGGCAGTTCTTC.